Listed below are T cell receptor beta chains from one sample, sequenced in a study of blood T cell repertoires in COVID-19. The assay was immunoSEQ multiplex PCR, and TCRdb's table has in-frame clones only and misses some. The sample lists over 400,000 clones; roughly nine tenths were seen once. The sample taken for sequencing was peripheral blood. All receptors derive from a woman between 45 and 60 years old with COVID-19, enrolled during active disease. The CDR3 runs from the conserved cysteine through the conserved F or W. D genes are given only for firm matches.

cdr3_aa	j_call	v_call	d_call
CASSQSSRGINSNQPQHF	TRBJ1-5	TRBV23-1	TRBD1
CASSLEGTTFTDTQYF	TRBJ2-3	TRBV7-6	TRBD2
CASSSRQGGNEKLFF	TRBJ1-4	TRBV7-2	TRBD1
CASSSRSGVGLVIVTQYF	TRBJ2-3	TRBV7-2	TRBD2
CASSLMGAQETQYF	TRBJ2-5	TRBV5-4	-
CASSLTAGGSTGELFF	TRBJ2-2	TRBV11-2	TRBD2
CASSYLAGSTAEAFF	TRBJ1-1	TRBV6-6	-
CASSLGRRGLSSGANVLTF	TRBJ2-6	TRBV11-2	-
CATSLRTNTQYF	TRBJ2-3	TRBV15	-
CASSPRTALAGNTIYF	TRBJ1-3	TRBV5-1	-
CASSLDRGSYNEQFF	TRBJ2-1	TRBV5-1	TRBD1
CASSHPDSGGSGGYTF	TRBJ1-2	TRBV4-2	TRBD1
CASSLGSGDTQYF	TRBJ2-3	TRBV5-1	-
CASSFSEFTSEYEQYF	TRBJ2-7	TRBV7-9	-
CASSYPGGGYTF	TRBJ1-2	TRBV6-5	-
CASSQGLAGGRAKNIQYF	TRBJ2-4	TRBV4-1	TRBD2
CAWSGPGVRSGANVLTF	TRBJ2-6	TRBV30	-
CASSILVGPQPQHF	TRBJ1-5	TRBV19	-
CASSPGQGAVGYTF	TRBJ1-2	TRBV18	TRBD1
CAWNGGGEQYF	TRBJ2-7	TRBV30	TRBD2
CASSRTSGSTDTQYF	TRBJ2-3	TRBV5-1	TRBD2
CASSQTSGELLLPNEQFF	TRBJ2-1	TRBV10-1	TRBD2
CSASVGDQPQHF	TRBJ1-5	TRBV20-1	-
CASSSGLAGELFF	TRBJ2-2	TRBV27	TRBD2
CASRAVYEQYF	TRBJ2-7	TRBV21-1	-
CASSNLRSGQGADEQFF	TRBJ2-1	TRBV11-3	TRBD1
CASRGTGRTEAFF	TRBJ1-1	TRBV5-1	TRBD1
CASSSQAGNEQFF	TRBJ2-1	TRBV11-2	-
CASSLGQGEKLFF	TRBJ1-4	TRBV5-1	TRBD1
CASSLNSHNEQFF	TRBJ2-1	TRBV5-1	-
CASSLDRVVPETQYF	TRBJ2-5	TRBV5-1	-
CASSFLNGRGEDAFF	TRBJ1-1	TRBV5-1	-
CASSIGSGGQGQGPQYF	TRBJ2-3	TRBV19	TRBD1
CASSGQVNQPQHF	TRBJ1-5	TRBV19	TRBD1
CASSTGSVETQYF	TRBJ2-5	TRBV5-6	-
CASAAGGGSGNTIYF	TRBJ1-3	TRBV2	TRBD1
CASRTGERELFF	TRBJ2-2	TRBV5-1	TRBD1
CASRQGIYGYTF	TRBJ1-2	TRBV12-3/TRBV12-4	-
CASSWVQGSSYNSPLHF	TRBJ1-6	TRBV27	-
CASSSLQGALEKQYF	TRBJ2-7	TRBV5-1	TRBD1
CAGSPRGGDINEQFF	TRBJ2-1	TRBV19	TRBD2